The entry below describes one TCR beta chain. These data belong to a study of blood T cell repertoires in COVID-19. The CDR3 sequence is 13 residues long. Trimming left V 3 bases short and J 5 bases short, with 13 bases between. Germline CDR1 is SQVTM and CDR2 is ANQGSEA. Clones were sequenced by immunoSEQ multiplex PCR, and TCRdb holds only the in-frame ones, with some missing. The profile covers about 360,000 clones, with approximately 86% appearing a single time and 7.1% taken by the ten largest. The specimen sequenced was peripheral blood. This chain uses TRBV29-1 with TRBJ2-5, with a possible D match to TRBD2 (5 bases). This receptor was taken from a woman between 55 and 75 years old with COVID-19, enrolled during active disease. The DNA of the CDR3 is TGCAGCGTTGAGGCGTCGGGAAAGGAGACCCAGTACTTC. It encodes CSVEASGKETQYF. Full variable domain (outside the CDR3, taken from reference TRBV29-1 and TRBJ2-5): SAVISQKPSRDICQRGTSLTIQCQVDSQVTMMFWYRQQPGQSLTLIATANQGSEATYESGFVIDKFPISRPNLTFSTLTVSNMSPEDSSIYLCSVEASGKETQYFGPGTRLLVL.